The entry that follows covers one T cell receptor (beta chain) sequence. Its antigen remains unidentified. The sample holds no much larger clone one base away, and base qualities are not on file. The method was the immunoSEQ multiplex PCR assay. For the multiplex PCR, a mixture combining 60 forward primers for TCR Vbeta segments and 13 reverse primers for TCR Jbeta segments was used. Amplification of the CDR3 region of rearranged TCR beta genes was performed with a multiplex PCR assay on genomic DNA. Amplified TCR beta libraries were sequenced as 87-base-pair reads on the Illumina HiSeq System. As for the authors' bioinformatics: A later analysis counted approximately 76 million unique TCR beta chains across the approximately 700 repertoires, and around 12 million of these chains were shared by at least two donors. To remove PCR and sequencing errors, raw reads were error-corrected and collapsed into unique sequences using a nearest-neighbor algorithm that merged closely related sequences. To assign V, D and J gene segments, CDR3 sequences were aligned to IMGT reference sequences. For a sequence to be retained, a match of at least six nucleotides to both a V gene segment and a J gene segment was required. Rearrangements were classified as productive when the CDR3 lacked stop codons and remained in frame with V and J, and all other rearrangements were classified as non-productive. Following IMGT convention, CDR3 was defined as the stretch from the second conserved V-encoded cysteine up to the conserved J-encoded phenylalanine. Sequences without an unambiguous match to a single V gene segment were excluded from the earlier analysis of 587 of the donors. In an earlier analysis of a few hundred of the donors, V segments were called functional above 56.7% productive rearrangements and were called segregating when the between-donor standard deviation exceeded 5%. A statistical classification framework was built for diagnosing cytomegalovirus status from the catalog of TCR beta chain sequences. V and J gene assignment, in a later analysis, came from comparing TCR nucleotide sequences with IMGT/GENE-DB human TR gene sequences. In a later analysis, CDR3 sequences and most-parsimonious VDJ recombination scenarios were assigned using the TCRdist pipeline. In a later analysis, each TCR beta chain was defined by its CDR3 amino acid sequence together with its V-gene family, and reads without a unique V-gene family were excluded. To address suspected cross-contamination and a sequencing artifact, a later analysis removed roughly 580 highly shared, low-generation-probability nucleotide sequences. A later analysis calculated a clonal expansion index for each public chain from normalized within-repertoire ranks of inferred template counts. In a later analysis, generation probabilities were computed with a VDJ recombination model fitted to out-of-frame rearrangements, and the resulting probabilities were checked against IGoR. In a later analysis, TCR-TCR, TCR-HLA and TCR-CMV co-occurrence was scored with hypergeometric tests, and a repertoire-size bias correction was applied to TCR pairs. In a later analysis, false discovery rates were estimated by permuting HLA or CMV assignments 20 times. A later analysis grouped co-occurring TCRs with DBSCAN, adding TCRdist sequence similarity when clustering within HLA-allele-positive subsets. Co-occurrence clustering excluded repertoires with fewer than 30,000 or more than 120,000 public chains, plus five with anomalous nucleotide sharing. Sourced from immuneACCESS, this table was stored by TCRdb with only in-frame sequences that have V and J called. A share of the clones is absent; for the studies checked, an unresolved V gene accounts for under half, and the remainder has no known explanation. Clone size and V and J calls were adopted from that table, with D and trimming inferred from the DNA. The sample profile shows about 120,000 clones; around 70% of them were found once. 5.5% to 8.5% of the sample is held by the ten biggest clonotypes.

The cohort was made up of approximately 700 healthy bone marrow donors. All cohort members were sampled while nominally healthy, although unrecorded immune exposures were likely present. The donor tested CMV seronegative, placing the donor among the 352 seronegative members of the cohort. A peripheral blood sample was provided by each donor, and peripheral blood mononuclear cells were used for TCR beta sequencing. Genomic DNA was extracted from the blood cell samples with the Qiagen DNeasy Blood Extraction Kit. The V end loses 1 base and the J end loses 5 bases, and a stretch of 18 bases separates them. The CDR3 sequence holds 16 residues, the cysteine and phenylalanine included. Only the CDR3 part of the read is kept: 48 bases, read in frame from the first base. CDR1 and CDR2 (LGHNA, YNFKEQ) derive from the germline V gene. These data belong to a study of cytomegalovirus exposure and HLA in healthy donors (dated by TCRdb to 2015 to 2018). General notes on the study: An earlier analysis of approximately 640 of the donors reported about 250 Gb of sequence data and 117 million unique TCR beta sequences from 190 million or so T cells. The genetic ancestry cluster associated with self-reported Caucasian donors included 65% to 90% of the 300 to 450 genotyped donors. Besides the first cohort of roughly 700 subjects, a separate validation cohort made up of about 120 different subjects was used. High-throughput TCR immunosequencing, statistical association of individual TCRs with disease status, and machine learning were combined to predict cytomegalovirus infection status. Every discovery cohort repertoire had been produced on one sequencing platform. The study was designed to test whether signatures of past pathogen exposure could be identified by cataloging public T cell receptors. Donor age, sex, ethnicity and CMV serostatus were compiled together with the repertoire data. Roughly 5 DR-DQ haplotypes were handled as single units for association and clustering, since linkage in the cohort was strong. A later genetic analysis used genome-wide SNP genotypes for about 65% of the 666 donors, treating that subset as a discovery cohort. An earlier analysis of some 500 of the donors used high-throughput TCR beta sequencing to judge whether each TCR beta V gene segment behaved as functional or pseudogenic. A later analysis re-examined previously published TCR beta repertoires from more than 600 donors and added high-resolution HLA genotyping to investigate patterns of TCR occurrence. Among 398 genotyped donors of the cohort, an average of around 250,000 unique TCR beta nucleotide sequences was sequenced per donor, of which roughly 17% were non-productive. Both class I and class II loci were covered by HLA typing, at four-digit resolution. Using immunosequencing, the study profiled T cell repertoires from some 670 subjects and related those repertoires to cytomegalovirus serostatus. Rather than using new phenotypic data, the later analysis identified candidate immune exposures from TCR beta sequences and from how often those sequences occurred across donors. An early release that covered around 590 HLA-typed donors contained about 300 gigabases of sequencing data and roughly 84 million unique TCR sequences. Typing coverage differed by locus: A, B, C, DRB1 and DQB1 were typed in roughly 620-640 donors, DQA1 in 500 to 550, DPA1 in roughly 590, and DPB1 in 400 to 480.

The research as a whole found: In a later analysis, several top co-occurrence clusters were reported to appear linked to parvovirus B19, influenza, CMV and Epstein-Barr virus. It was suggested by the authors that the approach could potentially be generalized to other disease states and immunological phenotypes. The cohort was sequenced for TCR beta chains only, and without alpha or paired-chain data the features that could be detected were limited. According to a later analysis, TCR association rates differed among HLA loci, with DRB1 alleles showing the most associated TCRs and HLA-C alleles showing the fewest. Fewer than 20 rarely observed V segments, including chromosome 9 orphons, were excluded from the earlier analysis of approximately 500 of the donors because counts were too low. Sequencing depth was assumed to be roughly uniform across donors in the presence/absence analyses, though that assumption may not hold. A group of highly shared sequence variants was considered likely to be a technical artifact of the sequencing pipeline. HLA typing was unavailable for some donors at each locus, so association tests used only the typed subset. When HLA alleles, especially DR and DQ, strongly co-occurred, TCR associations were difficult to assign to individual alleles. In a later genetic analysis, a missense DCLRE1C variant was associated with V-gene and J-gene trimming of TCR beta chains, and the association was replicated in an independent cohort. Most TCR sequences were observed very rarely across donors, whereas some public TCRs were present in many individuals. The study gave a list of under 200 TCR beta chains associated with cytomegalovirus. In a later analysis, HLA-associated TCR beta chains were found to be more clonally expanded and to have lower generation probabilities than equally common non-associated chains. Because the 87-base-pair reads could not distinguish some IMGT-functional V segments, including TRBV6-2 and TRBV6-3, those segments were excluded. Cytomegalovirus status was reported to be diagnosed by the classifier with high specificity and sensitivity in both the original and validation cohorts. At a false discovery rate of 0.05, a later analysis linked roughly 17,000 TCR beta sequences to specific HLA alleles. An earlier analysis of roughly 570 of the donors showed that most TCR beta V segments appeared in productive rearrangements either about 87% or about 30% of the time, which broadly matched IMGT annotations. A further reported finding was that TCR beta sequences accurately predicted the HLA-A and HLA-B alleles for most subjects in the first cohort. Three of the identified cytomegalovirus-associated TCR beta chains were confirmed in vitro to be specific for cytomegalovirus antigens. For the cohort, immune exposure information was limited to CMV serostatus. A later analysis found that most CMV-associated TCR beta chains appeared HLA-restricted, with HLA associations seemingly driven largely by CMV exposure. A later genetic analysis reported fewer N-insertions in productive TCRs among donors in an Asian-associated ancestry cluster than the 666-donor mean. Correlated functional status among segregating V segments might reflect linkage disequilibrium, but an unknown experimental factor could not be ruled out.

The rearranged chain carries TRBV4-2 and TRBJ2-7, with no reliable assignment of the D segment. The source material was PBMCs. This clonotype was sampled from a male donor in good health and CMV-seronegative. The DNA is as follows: TGTGCCAGCAGCCAAGGTCGTTGGAGTATTGATCACGAGCAGTACTTC. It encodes CASSQGRWSIDHEQYF.